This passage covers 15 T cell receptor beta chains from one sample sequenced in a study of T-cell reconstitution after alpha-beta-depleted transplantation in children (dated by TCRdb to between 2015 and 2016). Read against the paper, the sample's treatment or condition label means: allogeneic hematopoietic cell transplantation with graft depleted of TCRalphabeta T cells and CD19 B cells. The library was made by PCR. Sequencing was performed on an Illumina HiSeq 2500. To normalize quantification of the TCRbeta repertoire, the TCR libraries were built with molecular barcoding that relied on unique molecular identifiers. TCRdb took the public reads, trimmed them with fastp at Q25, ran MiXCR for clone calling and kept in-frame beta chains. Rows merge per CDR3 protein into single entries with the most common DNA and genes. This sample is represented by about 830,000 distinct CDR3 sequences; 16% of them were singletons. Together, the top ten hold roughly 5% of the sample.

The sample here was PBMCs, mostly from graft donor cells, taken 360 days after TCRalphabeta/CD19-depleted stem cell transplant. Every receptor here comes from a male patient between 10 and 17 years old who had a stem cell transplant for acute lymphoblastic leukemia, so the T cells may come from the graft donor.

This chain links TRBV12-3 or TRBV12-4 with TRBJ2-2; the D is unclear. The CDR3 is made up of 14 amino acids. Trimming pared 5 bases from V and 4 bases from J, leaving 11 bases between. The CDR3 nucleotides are TGTGCCAGCAGTCCAACGGCGACCACCGGGGAGCTGTTTTTT. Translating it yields CASSPTATTGELFF.

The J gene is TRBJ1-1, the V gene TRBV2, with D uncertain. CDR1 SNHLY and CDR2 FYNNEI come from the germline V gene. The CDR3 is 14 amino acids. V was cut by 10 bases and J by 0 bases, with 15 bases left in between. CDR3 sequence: CATEFARVNTEAFF. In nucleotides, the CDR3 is TGTGCCACCGAATTTGCCCGGGTGAACACTGAAGCTTTCTTT.

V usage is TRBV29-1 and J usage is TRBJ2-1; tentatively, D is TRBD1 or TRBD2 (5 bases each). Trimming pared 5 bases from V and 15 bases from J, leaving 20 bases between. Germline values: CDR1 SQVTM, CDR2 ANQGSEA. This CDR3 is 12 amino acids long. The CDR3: CSVSTTRARGFF. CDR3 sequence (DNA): TGCAGCGTTTCCACAACGAGGGCGAGGGGGTTCTTC.

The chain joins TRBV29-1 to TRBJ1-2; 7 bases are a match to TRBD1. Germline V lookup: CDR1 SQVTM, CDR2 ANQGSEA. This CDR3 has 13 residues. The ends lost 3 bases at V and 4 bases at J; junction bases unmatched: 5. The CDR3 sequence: CSVEDRNFYGYTF. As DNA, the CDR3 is TGCAGCGTTGAGGACAGGAATTTCTATGGCTACACCTTC.

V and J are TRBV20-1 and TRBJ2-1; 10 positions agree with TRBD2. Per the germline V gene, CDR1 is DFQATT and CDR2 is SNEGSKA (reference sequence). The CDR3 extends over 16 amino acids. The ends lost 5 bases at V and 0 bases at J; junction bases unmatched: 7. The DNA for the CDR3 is TGCAGTGCTTCGGGACTAGCGAGCATCTCCTACAATGAGCAGTTCTTC. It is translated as CSASGLASISYNEQFF.

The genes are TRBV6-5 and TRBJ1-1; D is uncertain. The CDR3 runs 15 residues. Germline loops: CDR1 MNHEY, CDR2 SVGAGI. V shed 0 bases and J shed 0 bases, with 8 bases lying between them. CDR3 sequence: CASSYSDTVNTEAFF. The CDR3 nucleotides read TGTGCCAGCAGTTACTCAGACACGGTGAACACTGAAGCTTTCTTT.

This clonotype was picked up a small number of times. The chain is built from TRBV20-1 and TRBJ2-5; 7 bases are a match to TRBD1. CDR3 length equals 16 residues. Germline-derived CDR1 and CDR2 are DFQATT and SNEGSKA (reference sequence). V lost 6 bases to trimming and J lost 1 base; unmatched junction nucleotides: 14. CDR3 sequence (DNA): TGCAGTGCCCTCCCGGGGACAGTAATGTTCCAAGAGACCCAGTACTTC. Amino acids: CSALPGTVMFQETQYF.

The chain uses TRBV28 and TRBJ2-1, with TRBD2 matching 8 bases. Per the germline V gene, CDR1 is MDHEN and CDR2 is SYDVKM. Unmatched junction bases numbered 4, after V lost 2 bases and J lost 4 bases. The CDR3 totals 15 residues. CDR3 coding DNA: TGTGCCAGCAGTTTAACGGGACTAGATTACAATGAGCAGTTCTTC. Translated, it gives CASSLTGLDYNEQFF.

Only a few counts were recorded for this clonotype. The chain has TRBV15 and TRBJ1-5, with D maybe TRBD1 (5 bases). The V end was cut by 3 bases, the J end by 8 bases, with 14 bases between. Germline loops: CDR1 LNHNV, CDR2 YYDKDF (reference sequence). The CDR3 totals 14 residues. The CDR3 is CATSSRMGREPQHF. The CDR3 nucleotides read TGTGCCACCAGCAGTAGGATGGGGCGGGAGCCCCAGCATTTT. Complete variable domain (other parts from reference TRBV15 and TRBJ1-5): DAMVIQNPRYQVTQFGKPVTLSCSQTLNHNVMYWYQQKSSQAPKLLFHYYDKDFNNEADTPDNFQSRRPNTSFCFLDIRSPGLGDTAMYLCATSSRMGREPQHFGDGTRLSIL.

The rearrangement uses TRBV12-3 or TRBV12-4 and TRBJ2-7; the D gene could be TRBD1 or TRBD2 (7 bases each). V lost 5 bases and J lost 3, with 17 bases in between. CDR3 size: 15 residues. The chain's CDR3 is CASSLPTGEGYEQYF. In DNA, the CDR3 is TGTGCCAGCAGTCTTCCTACAGGGGAGGGCTACGAGCAGTACTTC.

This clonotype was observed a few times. The CDR3: CSAREGGFGNTEAFF. DNA for the CDR3: TGCAGTGCTAGAGAGGGAGGCTTTGGAAACACTGAAGCTTTCTTT. The chain combines TRBV20-1 with TRBJ1-1; D unclear. The V gene's germline CDR1 is DFQATT and CDR2 SNEGSKA (reference sequence). V lost 0 bases and J 2 bases, leaving 13 bases between the germline ends. The CDR3 has 15 amino acids.

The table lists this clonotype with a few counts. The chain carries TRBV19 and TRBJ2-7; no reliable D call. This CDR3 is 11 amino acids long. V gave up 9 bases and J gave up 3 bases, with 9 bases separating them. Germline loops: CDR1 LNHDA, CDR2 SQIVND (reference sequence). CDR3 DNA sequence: TGTGCCAGACTACCTCTCTACGAGCAGTACTTC. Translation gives CARLPLYEQYF.

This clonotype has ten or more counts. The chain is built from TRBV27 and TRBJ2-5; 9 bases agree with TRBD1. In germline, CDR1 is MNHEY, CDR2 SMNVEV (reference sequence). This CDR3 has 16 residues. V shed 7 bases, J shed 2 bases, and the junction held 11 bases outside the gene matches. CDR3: CASNTGTGLSQETQYF. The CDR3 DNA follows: TGTGCCAGCAATACCGGGACAGGGTTGTCTCAAGAGACCCAGTACTTC.

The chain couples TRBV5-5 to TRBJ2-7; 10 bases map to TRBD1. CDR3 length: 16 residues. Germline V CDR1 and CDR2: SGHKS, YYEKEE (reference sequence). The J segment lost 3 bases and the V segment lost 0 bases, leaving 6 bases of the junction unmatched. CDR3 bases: TGTGCCAGCAGCTTGGAGGGACAGGGGATGAGCTACGAGCAGTACTTC. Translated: CASSLEGQGMSYEQYF.

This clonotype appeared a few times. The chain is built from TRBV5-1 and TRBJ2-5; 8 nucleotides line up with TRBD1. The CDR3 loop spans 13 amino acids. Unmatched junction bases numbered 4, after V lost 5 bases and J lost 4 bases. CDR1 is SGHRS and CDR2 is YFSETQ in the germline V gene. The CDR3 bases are TGCGCCAGCAGACCCGGGACAGGAGAGACCCAGTACTTC. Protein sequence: CASRPGTGETQYF.